The 28 T cell receptor beta chains listed next were all sequenced from one sample in a study of T cell responses to AZD1222 COVID-19 vaccine. Generated by immunoSEQ multiplex PCR, the TCRdb table keeps only in-frame clones and is missing some. This table holds approximately 100,000 clones, approximately 90% found once. Specimen: peripheral blood, collected on day 0 of AZD1222 vaccination. These receptors all stem from an adult in good health.

This chain connects TRBV24-1 to TRBJ2-1; TRBD1 matches at 9 bases. Germline V gene data show CDR1 as KGHDR and CDR2 as SFDVKD. V was pared by 0 bases and J by 6 bases, with 5 bases of the junction left unmatched. The CDR3 consists of 16 residues. DNA for the CDR3: TGTGCCACCAGTGATTTGGGACAGGGGTCCGTCAATGAGCAGTTCTTC. The encoded protein is CATSDLGQGSVNEQFF.

The chain joins TRBV9 to TRBJ1-1, with 7 nucleotides matching TRBD1. CDR3 size: 19 residues. Germline V lookup: CDR1 SGDLS, CDR2 YYNGEE. The J segment lost 4 bases and the V segment lost 1 base, leaving 19 bases of the junction unmatched. The CDR3 bases are TGTGCCAGCAGCGTAACGGGGACAGCCCTGTTCCACTCTCCCACTGAAGCTTTCTTT. Protein sequence: CASSVTGTALFHSPTEAFF.

This rearrangement joins TRBV7-2 to TRBJ2-7; 8 bases are a match to TRBD2. Per the germline V gene, CDR1 is SGHTA and CDR2 is FQGNSA. With 5 bases clipped from V and 4 bases from J, the junction kept 13 bases outside the gene matches. The CDR3 is 16 residues long. CDR3 in DNA: TGTGCCAGCAGCCCTCTTTTCGCCGGGGGGGCATACGAGCAGTACTTC. This translates into CASSPLFAGGAYEQYF.

V usage is TRBV5-4 and J usage is TRBJ2-1; 8 nucleotides match TRBD2. CDR1 and CDR2 (germline): SGHNT, YYREEE (reference sequence). Trimming took 6 bases from V and 5 from J; bases not matched to a gene: 13. The CDR3 spans 16 residues. DNA for the CDR3: TGTGCCAGCACGGGAACGGGGGGGCCTCGGGACAATGAGCAGTTCTTC. It codes for CASTGTGGPRDNEQFF.

The CDR3 is CASSIDRGAYQPQHF. The CDR3 region has the DNA TGTGCCAGTAGTATAGATCGGGGAGCCTATCAGCCCCAGCATTTT. This chain links TRBV19 with TRBJ1-5; D remains ambiguous. Germline assignment: CDR1 LNHDA and CDR2 SQIVND (reference sequence). The V end was cut by 0 bases, the J end by 5 bases, with 11 bases between. The CDR3 is 15 amino acids. Complete variable domain (other parts from reference TRBV19 and TRBJ1-5): DGGITQSPKYLFRKEGQNVTLSCEQNLNHDAMYWYRQDPGQGLRLIYYSQIVNDFQKGDIAEGYSVSREKKESFPLTVTSAQKNPTAFYLCASSIDRGAYQPQHFGDGTRLSIL.

This clone was seen a handful of times. The chain has TRBV7-9 and TRBJ2-2; 7 bases agree with TRBD1. The junction had 5 bases not matched to a gene; V was cut back by 5 bases and J by 2 bases. CDR1 and CDR2 from the germline V gene are SEHNR and FQNEAQ (reference sequence). There are 15 residues in the CDR3. The CDR3 sequence is CASSAGTANTGELFF. The CDR3 DNA reads TGTGCCAGCAGCGCCGGGACAGCTAACACCGGGGAGCTGTTTTTT.

V gene TRBV28 combines with J gene TRBJ1-2, with TRBD1 identical over 7 bases. The CDR3 spans 12 residues. With 5 bases clipped from V and 7 bases from J, the junction kept 4 bases outside the gene matches. Germline-derived CDR1 and CDR2 are MDHEN and SYDVKM. CDR3 residues: CASSTGVRGYTF. CDR3 DNA: TGTGCCAGCAGTACAGGGGTTCGTGGCTACACCTTC.

V gene TRBV5-4 combines with J gene TRBJ2-3, with 7 nucleotides matching TRBD1. The J segment lost 2 bases and the V segment lost 3 bases, leaving 6 bases of the junction unmatched. The CDR3 totals 15 residues. Germline loops: CDR1 SGHNT, CDR2 YYREEE (reference sequence). The CDR3 sequence: CASSYSGTVTDTQYF. DNA of the CDR3: TGTGCCAGCAGCTACTCCGGGACAGTCACAGATACGCAGTATTTT.

The V call is TRBV7-2, the J call TRBJ2-5; D not certain. Germline V gene lookup returns CDR1 SGHTA and CDR2 FQGNSA. V was pared by 5 bases and J by 4 bases, with 17 bases between. CDR3 length: 15 residues. CDR3 nucleotide sequence: TGTGCCAGCAGCCACGACCGCGCAGCACGAGAGACCCAGTACTTC. Translated, it gives CASSHDRAARETQYF.

V usage is TRBV7-2 and J usage is TRBJ2-3; maybe TRBD1 (7 bases). CDR1 is SGHTA, CDR2 FQGNSA, per germline. The CDR3 is 16 residues long. V was trimmed by 5 bases and J by 10 bases, leaving 25 bases between them. In nucleotides, the CDR3 is TGTGCCAGCAGCCCCACCCGAGGAGGGGGCACGGAGCCGCAGTATTTT. Residues: CASSPTRGGGTEPQYF.

The CDR3 DNA reads TGTGCCACCAGTGAATCAGGTGGCTACGAGCAGTACTTC. It translates to CATSESGGYEQYF. The chain employs TRBV24-1 and TRBJ2-7, with no clear D. The CDR3 extends over 13 amino acids. In germline, CDR1 is KGHDR, CDR2 SFDVKD. The V and J ends lost 4 bases and 3 bases respectively, with 9 bases between them.

This clone was observed once. The gene calls are TRBV30 and TRBJ2-2, with 11 bases fitting TRBD1. This CDR3 region has 14 residues. The V gene's germline CDR1 is GTSNPN and CDR2 SVGIG (reference sequence). In DNA, the CDR3 is TGTGCTTCATCCGGGACAGGGGGGATCGGGGAGCTGTTTTTT. Translated, it gives CASSGTGGIGELFF.

This clone was recorded only once. The CDR3 protein is CASSTGTGFREQYF. The CDR3, as DNA: TGTGCCAGCAGTACGGGGACAGGGTTCCGCGAGCAGTACTTC. This chain uses TRBV28 with TRBJ2-7; TRBD1 agrees at 9 bases. V shed 5 bases, J shed 6 bases, and the junction held 8 bases outside the gene matches. This CDR3 is built from 14 residues. Germline CDR1 MDHEN, CDR2 SYDVKM.

V usage is TRBV28 and J usage is TRBJ2-7; D gene unclear. Germline V lookup: CDR1 MDHEN, CDR2 SYDVKM. The CDR3 covers 11 residues. With 6 bases removed from V and 3 bases from J, the gap between germline ends came to 6 bases. CDR3 sequence (DNA): TGTGCCAGCAGCTCCCACTACGAGCAGTACTTC. Translation gives CASSSHYEQYF.

J is TRBJ1-2 and V is TRBV9; D unresolved. CDR1 and CDR2 from the germline V gene are SGDLS and YYNGEE. The V end lost 0 bases, the J end lost 4 bases, and 10 bases lay between the germline ends. CDR3 length equals 14 residues. The CDR3 is CASSVVPDGYGYTF. CDR3 nucleotides: TGTGCCAGCAGCGTAGTCCCGGACGGCTATGGCTACACCTTC.

The chain employs TRBV6-4 and TRBJ2-3; 8 bases fit TRBD2. With V trimmed by 0 bases and J by 0 bases, 8 bases remained unmatched. Per the germline V gene, CDR1 is MRHNA and CDR2 is SNTAGT. The CDR3 contains 18 residues. The CDR3 here is CASSDSAGGGSSTDTQYF. CDR3 in DNA: TGTGCCAGCAGTGACTCGGCGGGGGGCGGATCTAGCACAGATACGCAGTATTTT.

This chain connects TRBV5-1 to TRBJ2-5, with TRBD2 matching 9 bases. The length of the CDR3 is 16 residues. V trimming: 3 bases; J trimming: 4 bases; junction bases outside the gene matches: 10. The germline CDR1 and CDR2 sequences are SGHRS and YFSETQ. The DNA of the CDR3 is TGCGCCAGCAGCTATTTATCGACTAGCGGCACAGAGACCCAGTACTTC. This sequence encodes CASSYLSTSGTETQYF.

The chain recombines TRBV7-9 with TRBJ1-6; maybe TRBD1 (5 bases). CDR1 SEHNR and CDR2 FQNEAQ come from the germline V gene (reference sequence). The CDR3 totals 16 residues. V was shortened by 4 bases and J by 9 bases, with 19 bases between the two germline ends. Here the CDR3 DNA reads TGTGCCAGCAGCTACTACCGCGGGGCTGGTGGTTCACCCCTCCACTTT. It translates to CASSYYRGAGGSPLHF.

The chain carries TRBV11-2 and TRBJ1-4, with TRBD1 as a possible D gene (5 bases). The CDR3 is 15 residues long. CDR1 SGHAT and CDR2 FQNNGV come from the germline V gene. With 1 base removed from V and 8 bases from J, the gap between germline ends came to 14 bases. Here the CDR3 reads CASSLGTRGREKLFF. CDR3 sequence (DNA): TGTGCCAGCAGCTTAGGCACGCGGGGCCGGGAAAAACTGTTTTTT.

The rearrangement joins TRBV6-5 to TRBJ1-2; D gene unclear. This CDR3 spans 13 amino acids. Germline CDR1 is MNHEY and CDR2 is SVGAGI. The germline V and J ends were trimmed by 2 bases and 3 bases, with 7 bases remaining between them. The CDR3 coding sequence is TGTGCCAGCAGTTACGGCATCGACTATGGCTACACCTTC. It translates to CASSYGIDYGYTF.

The J gene is TRBJ1-2, the V gene TRBV18, with D possibly matching TRBD1 (5 bases). Per the germline V gene, CDR1 is KGHSH and CDR2 is LQKENI. The length of the CDR3 is 15 residues. The germline V and J ends were trimmed by 5 bases and 0 bases, with 13 bases remaining between them. Here the CDR3 reads CASSTIDSTNYGYTF. Written as DNA, the CDR3 is TGTGCCAGCTCAACAATCGACAGCACTAACTATGGCTACACCTTC.

The rearrangement links TRBV7-2 to TRBJ2-7; D call uncertain. CDR3 length equals 15 residues. The germline gives CDR1 SGHTA, CDR2 FQGNSA. Trimming removed 1 base from V and 3 bases from J, with 13 bases in between. The CDR3 spells CASSLVDRDDYEQYF. DNA of the CDR3: TGTGCCAGCAGCTTAGTGGATAGAGATGACTACGAGCAGTACTTC.

The chain carries TRBV3-1 (or the pseudogene TRBV3-2) and TRBJ2-5; 7 positions match TRBD1. The trim removed 3 bases at V and 5 bases at J, leaving 12 bases unmatched. The CDR3 totals 16 residues. Germline CDR1 reads LGHDT; CDR2 reads YNNKEL (reference sequence). The CDR3 is CASSHPTGKEWETQYF. In DNA form, the CDR3 reads TGTGCCAGCAGCCACCCGACAGGGAAGGAGTGGGAGACCCAGTACTTC.

Only one count was recorded for this clone. V usage is TRBV5-4 and J usage is TRBJ2-3, with 14 bases aligning to TRBD2. This CDR3 contains 20 residues. The germline V gene has CDR1 SGHNT and CDR2 YYREEE (reference sequence). V trimming: 5 bases; J trimming: 4 bases; junction bases outside the gene matches: 18. This chain's CDR3 is CASSLRMGLAGVPRADTQYF. The CDR3 coding sequence is TGTGCCAGCAGTCTAAGAATGGGACTAGCGGGGGTTCCCCGGGCAGATACGCAGTATTTT.

The chain combines TRBV9 with TRBJ1-2; 9 bases agree with TRBD1. The CDR3 extends over 15 amino acids. V shed 0 bases, J shed 8 bases, and the junction held 8 bases outside the gene matches. The germline V gene has CDR1 SGDLS and CDR2 YYNGEE. The CDR3 loop reads CASSVGRQGVYGYTF. The DNA of the CDR3 is TGTGCCAGCAGCGTAGGGAGACAGGGGGTCTACGGCTACACCTTC. Combining the CDR3 with reference TRBV9 and TRBJ1-2 gives the whole variable domain DSGVTQTPKHLITATGQRVTLRCSPRSGDLSVYWYQQSLDQGLQFLIQYYNGEERAKGNILERFSAQQFPDLHSELNLSSLELGDSALYFCASSVGRQGVYGYTFGSGTRLTVV.

The chain carries TRBV9 and TRBJ2-7; 7 bases map to TRBD2. Per the germline V gene, CDR1 is SGDLS and CDR2 is YYNGEE. Trimming took 2 bases from V and 6 from J; bases not matched to a gene: 5. The CDR3 is 13 amino acids. CDR3 in amino acids: CASSVWASGEQYF. CDR3 sequence (DNA): TGTGCCAGCAGCGTGTGGGCTAGCGGCGAGCAGTACTTC.

The V and J genes are TRBV2 and TRBJ2-3; 11 bases map to TRBD2. V shed 4 bases, J shed 1 base, and the junction held 7 bases outside the gene matches. Per the germline V gene, CDR1 is SNHLY and CDR2 is FYNNEI. This CDR3 spans 17 amino acids. CDR3 protein: CASSVAGGQVGTDTQYF. CDR3 DNA: TGTGCCAGCAGTGTAGCGGGGGGGCAGGTTGGCACAGATACGCAGTATTTT.

This clone has only one observation. The chain couples TRBV19 to TRBJ2-6; D may match TRBD1 or TRBD2 (7 bases each). Trimming pared 7 bases from V and 0 bases from J, leaving 16 bases between. The CDR3 runs 17 residues. Germline V lookup: CDR1 LNHDA, CDR2 SQIVND (reference sequence). For the CDR3, the DNA is TGTGCCAGTAAGGTGGCAGGGGGGGACTCTGGGGCCAACGTCCTGACTTTC. Its protein product is CASKVAGGDSGANVLTF.